The 10 T cell receptor beta chains below come from one sample, sequenced in a study of response to subunit inactivated influenza vaccine. One entry per CDR3 protein, called by TCRdb with MiXCR from the RT-PCR reads. The sample lists hundreds of thousands of distinct CDR3 sequences; 12% were seen once. Source: PBMCs from blood, taken on the day of vaccination. These receptors were taken from a man aged 50 to 60 who received an inactivated influenza vaccine.

This clonotype was seen only a few times. This chain uses TRBV10-3 with TRBJ2-1; TRBD2 agrees at 14 bases. Germline assignment: CDR1 ENHRY and CDR2 SYGVKD. J gave up 6 bases and V 2 bases, and 6 bases lay outside the gene matches. CDR3 size: 17 residues. CDR3 loop: CAISEPGLAGGSNEQFF. The DNA of the CDR3 is TGTGCCATCAGTGAGCCCGGACTAGCGGGAGGCTCCAATGAGCAGTTCTTC.

For the CDR3, the DNA is TGTGCCACCGGATCCGGGACAGGGGATGAAAAACTGTTTTTT. This translates into CATGSGTGDEKLFF. This chain joins TRBV10-3 and TRBJ1-4; 10 nucleotides align to TRBD1. V was clipped by 10 bases and J by 6 bases; unmatched bases: 8. The germline gives CDR1 ENHRY, CDR2 SYGVKD. The CDR3 consists of 14 residues.

This clonotype was seen a few times. The chain employs TRBV20-1 and TRBJ2-1, with 9 nucleotides matching TRBD2. The CDR3 extends over 17 amino acids. V trimming: 3 bases; J trimming: 5 bases; junction bases outside the gene matches: 14. Germline V gene data show CDR1 as DFQATT and CDR2 as SNEGSKA (reference sequence). The CDR3 nucleotides read TGCAGTGCTAGTTTAACCTGGCGGGAGGGTTACAACAATGAGCAGTTCTTC. Its translation: CSASLTWREGYNNEQFF.

J is TRBJ2-7 and V is TRBV20-1, with 9 nucleotides matching TRBD1. Germline-derived CDR1 and CDR2 are DFQATT and SNEGSKA (reference sequence). The CDR3 is made up of 14 amino acids. Unmatched junction bases numbered 10, after V lost 6 bases and J lost 4 bases. CDR3 sequence (DNA): TGCAGTGCCAGGTTGGACAGGGGCGTTTACGAGCAGTACTTC. Translation: CSARLDRGVYEQYF.

The rearrangement uses TRBV7-8 and TRBJ1-5, with 7 bases matching TRBD1. V was pared by 4 bases and J by 7 bases, with 13 bases of the junction left unmatched. The CDR3 length is 16 residues. The germline gives CDR1 SGHVS, CDR2 FQNEAQ. CDR3: CASSSEPTGVRQPQHF. DNA of the CDR3: TGTGCCAGCAGCTCGGAGCCTACAGGGGTTCGCCAGCCCCAGCATTTT. The whole variable domain, remainder taken from reference TRBV7-8 and TRBJ1-5, is GAGVSQSPRYKVAKRGQDVALRCDPISGHVSLFWYQQALGQGPEFLTYFQNEAQLDKSGLPSDRFFAERPEGSVSTLKIQRTQQEDSAVYLCASSSEPTGVRQPQHFGDGTRLSIL.

This clonotype was counted between two and nine times. This chain connects TRBV4-3 to TRBJ2-7; D is unclear. V shed 0 bases and J shed 3 bases, with 9 bases lying between them. From germline, CDR1 is LGHNA and CDR2 YSLEER. This CDR3 has 14 residues. In DNA, the CDR3 is TGCGCCAGCAGCCAAGAGGACCGGGTCTACGAGCAGTACTTC. This gives the protein CASSQEDRVYEQYF.

This clonotype occurred many times. V is TRBV15 and J is TRBJ2-1; D is unclear. This CDR3 has 15 amino acids. Germline V gives CDR1 LNHNV, CDR2 YYDKDF (reference sequence). V was cut by 4 bases and J by 0 bases, with 10 bases left in between. For the CDR3, the DNA is TGTGCCACCAGCAAGGCCGGTGGCTCCTACAATGAGCAGTTCTTC. Translation gives CATSKAGGSYNEQFF.

In this sample, this clonotype turned up many times. The DNA of the CDR3 is TGTGCCAGCAGCTCCTTCCAGACTGGGGATAACAATGAGCAGTTCTTC. Translated, it gives CASSSFQTGDNNEQFF. The V gene is TRBV11-2, the J gene TRBJ2-1, with D unclear. There are 16 residues in the CDR3. V was trimmed by 4 bases and J by 5 bases, leaving 18 bases between them. Germline V gene sequence: CDR1 SGHAT, CDR2 FQNNGV.

The chain couples TRBV12-3 or TRBV12-4 to TRBJ2-1, with D maybe TRBD2 (6 bases). CDR3 length: 16 residues. V was trimmed by 6 bases and J by 0 bases, leaving 15 bases between them. The CDR3 sequence is CASRTGGVYSYNEQFF. CDR3 nucleotides: TGTGCCAGCAGGACCGGCGGGGTTTACTCCTACAATGAGCAGTTCTTC.

The rearrangement joins TRBV4-1 to TRBJ1-2, with a possible D match to TRBD1 (6 bases). CDR1 MGHRA and CDR2 YSYEKL come from the germline V gene. The CDR3 runs to 17 residues. The ends were cut back, 1 base at V and 6 bases at J, with 21 bases in the middle. CDR3 in DNA: TGCGCCAGCAGCCAAGGGAGGACAGCCAAAAAGGGCGATGGCTACACCTTC. Translating gives CASSQGRTAKKGDGYTF.